This entry features one TCR beta chain sequence. Extracted RNA was reverse transcribed into cDNA, the sequencing template. Measured with immunoSEQ multiplex PCR; TCRdb has only the in-frame clones, and not every one. Among around 300,000 clones listed, roughly 60% were seen once. Indicated treatment: oral pan-JAK inhibitor, 5-10 mg twice daily. These data belong to a study of CD8+ T cells in alopecia areata. CDR3 length: 13 amino acids. Germline CDR1 and CDR2: SQVTM and ANQGSEA. V was pared by 1 base and J by 0 bases, with 6 bases between. The sequences come from CD4+ T cells sorted from blood, collected at roughly week 52, from a patient treated with tofacitinib. This clonotype originated in a human donor with alopecia areata. J is TRBJ1-1 and V is TRBV29-1; D remains unclear. In DNA form, the CDR3 reads TGCAGCGTTGAAGGGGTTATGAACACTGAAGCTTTCTTT. Translation: CSVEGVMNTEAFF.